Described below is a single TCR beta chain sequence and its context. The antigen it recognizes is unknown. No qualities accompany the bases; no much larger clone lies one base away. This record belongs to a study of cytomegalovirus exposure and HLA in healthy donors (dated by TCRdb to 2015 to 2018). Study-wide context: In an earlier analysis of around 540 of the donors, 276 Gb of sequence data and some 100 million unique TCR beta sequences from 180 million or so T cells were reported. An early release that covered roughly 600 HLA-typed donors contained approximately 300 gigabases of sequencing data and around 80 million unique TCR sequences. Of the approximately 400 genotyped donors, roughly 85% fell in the genetic ancestry cluster associated with self-reported Caucasian donors. The study aimed to test whether signatures of past pathogen exposure could be identified by cataloging public T cell receptors. The study profiled the T cell repertoires of hundreds of subjects by immunosequencing and related them to cytomegalovirus serostatus. Along with the roughly 670-subject first cohort, a separate validation cohort of 120 different subjects was used. To predict cytomegalovirus infection status, the study combined high-throughput TCR immunosequencing, statistical association of individual TCRs with disease status, and machine learning. In a later analysis, previously published TCR beta repertoires from fewer than 750 donors were re-analyzed and high-resolution HLA genotyping was added so that TCR occurrence patterns could be studied. The later analysis used no new phenotypic data to find candidate immune exposures, relying instead on TCR beta sequences and their occurrence across donors. To decide whether each TCR beta V gene segment behaved as functional or pseudogenic, an earlier analysis of over 500 of the donors relied on high-throughput TCR beta sequencing. Donor age, sex, ethnicity and CMV serostatus were collected together with the repertoire data. A later genetic analysis took genome-wide SNP genotypes for about three fifths of the 666 donors and used that subset as a discovery cohort. All discovery cohort repertoires had been generated on a single sequencing platform. HLA typing included class I and class II loci at four-digit resolution. Typing coverage varied by locus: roughly 629-640 donors for A, B, C, DRB1 and DQB1; roughly 500 for DQA1; nearly 610 for DPA1; fewer than 480 for DPB1. About five DR-DQ haplotypes were treated as single units for association and clustering because of strong linkage in the cohort. Among some 400 genotyped donors of the cohort, an average of roughly 230,000 unique TCR beta nucleotide sequences was sequenced per donor, of which roughly 17% were non-productive.

The library came from the immunoSEQ multiplex PCR assay. For the multiplex PCR, a mixture combining 60 forward primers for TCR Vbeta segments and 13 reverse primers for TCR Jbeta segments was used. The CDR3 region of rearranged TCR beta genes was amplified from genomic DNA with a multiplex PCR assay. The amplified TCR beta libraries were sequenced on the Illumina HiSeq System as 87-base-pair reads. The original pipeline was this. Across the 666 repertoires, a later analysis counted roughly 77 million unique TCR beta chains, around 11 million of which were shared by at least two donors. Raw reads were error-corrected and collapsed into unique sequences with a nearest-neighbor algorithm that merged closely related sequences to remove PCR and sequencing errors. CDR3 sequences were aligned to IMGT reference sequences to assign V, D and J gene segments. Each retained sequence needed at least a six-nucleotide match to both a V gene segment and a J gene segment. Rearrangements were called productive when the CDR3 lacked stop codons and stayed in frame with V and J; all others were non-productive. Following IMGT convention, CDR3 was defined as the stretch from the second conserved V-encoded cysteine up to the conserved J-encoded phenylalanine. In an earlier analysis of around 570 of the donors, sequences lacking an unambiguous match to a single V gene segment were excluded. In an earlier analysis of approximately 610 of the donors, V segments were called functional above 56.7% productive rearrangements and were called segregating when the between-donor standard deviation exceeded 5%. A statistical classification framework was built to diagnose cytomegalovirus status from the catalog of TCR beta chain sequences. In a later analysis, V and J genes were assigned by comparing TCR nucleotide sequences against IMGT/GENE-DB human TR gene sequences. In a later analysis, CDR3 sequences and most-parsimonious VDJ recombination scenarios were assigned using the TCRdist pipeline. A later analysis defined each TCR beta chain by its CDR3 amino acid sequence plus V-gene family, and excluded reads lacking a unique V-gene family. In a later analysis, a few hundred highly shared, low-generation-probability nucleotide sequences were removed to address suspected cross-contamination and a sequencing artifact. A later analysis calculated a clonal expansion index for each public chain from normalized within-repertoire ranks of inferred template counts. Generation probabilities in a later analysis came from a VDJ recombination model fitted to out-of-frame rearrangements, and those results were checked against IGoR. A later analysis scored TCR-TCR, TCR-HLA and TCR-CMV co-occurrence with hypergeometric tests, applying a repertoire-size bias correction to TCR pairs. False discovery rates were estimated in a later analysis by permuting HLA or CMV assignments 20 times. In a later analysis, co-occurring TCRs were grouped with DBSCAN, and TCRdist sequence similarity was added when clustering was performed within HLA-allele-positive subsets. Co-occurrence clustering excluded repertoires with fewer than 30,000 or more than 120,000 public chains, plus five with anomalous nucleotide sharing. The immuneACCESS repertoire file appears here via TCRdb, limited to in-frame rearrangements. These files lack a portion of the clones; in checked studies, under half of the deficit traces to unresolved V genes, and the cause of the others is not known. V and J calls and clone size are as listed in that table; D and trimming were resolved from the DNA. This sample holds about 110,000 clones; 70% to 80% were observed only once. 3% to 4.5% of the sample lies in the top ten.

The research as a whole found: According to a later analysis, parvovirus B19, influenza, CMV and Epstein-Barr virus appeared linked to several top co-occurrence clusters. CMV serostatus was the only immune exposure information available for the cohort. When HLA alleles, especially DR and DQ, strongly co-occurred, TCR associations were difficult to assign to individual alleles. While some public TCRs were present in many individuals, most TCR sequences turned up only very rarely across donors. A total of fewer than 200 TCR beta chains were listed by the study as associated with cytomegalovirus. An association between a missense DCLRE1C variant and V-gene and J-gene trimming of TCR beta chains was found in a later genetic analysis and replicated in an independent cohort. A cluster of highly shared sequence variants was judged likely to be a technical artifact of the sequencing pipeline. Because the 87-base-pair reads could not distinguish some IMGT-functional V segments, including TRBV6-2 and TRBV6-3, those segments were excluded. Because counts were too low, fewer than 20 rarely observed V segments, including chromosome 9 orphons, were excluded from the earlier analysis of 587 of the donors. Compared with the 666-donor mean, donors in an Asian-associated ancestry cluster had fewer N-insertions in productive TCRs, according to a later genetic analysis. A further reported finding was that TCR beta sequences accurately predicted the HLA-A and HLA-B alleles for most subjects in the first cohort. This cohort had only TCR beta chains sequenced, and the lack of alpha or paired-chain data limited which features could be detected. In a later analysis, the rate of TCR association differed among HLA loci, with DRB1 alleles having the most associated TCRs and HLA-C alleles having the fewest. Broadly in line with IMGT annotations, most TCR beta V segments showed up in productive rearrangements about 87% or about 30% of the time in an earlier analysis of 587 of the donors. A later analysis found that HLA-associated TCR beta chains were more clonally expanded and had lower generation probabilities than equally common non-associated chains. The authors suggested that the approach could potentially be extended to other disease states and immunological phenotypes. The classifier was reported to diagnose cytomegalovirus status with high specificity and sensitivity in both the original cohort and the validation cohort. A later analysis found that most CMV-associated TCR beta chains appeared HLA-restricted, with HLA associations seemingly driven largely by CMV exposure. In vitro tests confirmed that three of the cytomegalovirus-associated TCR beta chains recognize cytomegalovirus antigens. Because HLA typing was unavailable for some donors at each locus, only the typed subset was used in association tests. Presence/absence analyses assumed roughly uniform sequencing depth across donors, an assumption that may not hold. Correlated functional status among segregating V segments might be attributable to linkage disequilibrium, but an unknown experimental factor could not be ruled out. Specific HLA alleles were associated with around 18,000 TCR beta sequences at a false discovery rate of 0.05 in a later analysis.

The cohort consisted of 600 or so healthy bone marrow donors. Cohort members were all nominally healthy when sampled, although unrecorded immune exposures were likely present. The donor was CMV seronegative and was included in the group of several hundred seronegative cohort members. A peripheral blood sample was collected from each donor, and TCR beta sequencing was performed on peripheral blood mononuclear cells. Genomic DNA extraction from the blood cell samples was performed with the Qiagen DNeasy Blood Extraction Kit. The CDR3 sequence holds 12 residues, the cysteine and phenylalanine included. The retained sequence is limited to the CDR3, 36 bases, with the frame set at the first base. V is pared back by 6 bases and J by 5 bases, with 10 bases lying between the germline termini. For CDR1 and CDR2, the germline V gene lists SNHLY and FYNNEI.

The chain is encoded by TRBV2 joined to TRBJ1-2; no D gene call is confident. The TCR originated in a man aged 60 to 75 in good health and CMV-seronegative. The sequenced sample consisted of PBMCs. CDR3 protein: CASSPLLYGYTF. The sequence in DNA is TGTGCCAGCAGCCCCCTTTTGTATGGCTACACCTTC.